This TCR beta chain was retrieved from a study of shared clonotypes between healthy human individuals. Turning to the study itself: CD8 memory received one plate per donor, CD8 naive two, CD4 memory three and CD4 naive three.

Some clones are missing from TCRdb's copy, which holds only in-frame ones; the method was immunoSEQ multiplex PCR. Among 1.5 million to 2.5 million clones, less than 95% were seen once, and the ten largest hold around 1.2%. Findings of the study overall: Compared with memory subsets, naive subsets generally had larger estimated richness. Of the naive CD4 clonotypes, about 5.4% were shared across several donors. A reduction in generation probabilities was seen for non-shared clonotypes relative to those shared by all four donors.

Regarding this clone: Its antigen is undetermined.

The naive CD8 fraction comprised CD45RO-negative cells positively selected for CCR7 and excluded terminally differentiated effector memory CD45RA+ cells. This CDR3 is built from 14 residues. CDR1 is MDHEN, CDR2 SYDVKM, per germline. J gave up 4 bases and V 5 bases, and 7 bases lay outside the gene matches. The chain links TRBV28 to TRBJ2-7; 8 bases map to TRBD1. The material sequenced was naive CD8+ T cells sorted from blood. The sequence was collected from a man in his late teens or twenties in good health. CDR3 nucleotides: TGTGCCAGCAGTCTGACAGGGGCTTTATACGAGCAGTACTTC. This codes for CASSLTGALYEQYF.